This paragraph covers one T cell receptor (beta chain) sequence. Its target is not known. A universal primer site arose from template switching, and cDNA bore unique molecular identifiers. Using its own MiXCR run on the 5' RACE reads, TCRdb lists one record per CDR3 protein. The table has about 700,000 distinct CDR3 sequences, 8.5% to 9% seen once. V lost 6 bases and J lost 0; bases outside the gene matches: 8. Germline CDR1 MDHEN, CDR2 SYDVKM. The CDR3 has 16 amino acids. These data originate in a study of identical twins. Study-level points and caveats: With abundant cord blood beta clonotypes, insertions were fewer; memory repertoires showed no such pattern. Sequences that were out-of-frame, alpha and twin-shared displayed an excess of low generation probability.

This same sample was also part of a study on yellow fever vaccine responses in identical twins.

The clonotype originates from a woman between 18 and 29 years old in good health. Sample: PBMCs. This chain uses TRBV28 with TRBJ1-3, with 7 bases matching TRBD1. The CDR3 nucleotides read TGTGCCAGCAGCTGGGGAGGGGGCGGCTCTGGAAACACCATATATTTT. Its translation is CASSWGGGGSGNTIYF.